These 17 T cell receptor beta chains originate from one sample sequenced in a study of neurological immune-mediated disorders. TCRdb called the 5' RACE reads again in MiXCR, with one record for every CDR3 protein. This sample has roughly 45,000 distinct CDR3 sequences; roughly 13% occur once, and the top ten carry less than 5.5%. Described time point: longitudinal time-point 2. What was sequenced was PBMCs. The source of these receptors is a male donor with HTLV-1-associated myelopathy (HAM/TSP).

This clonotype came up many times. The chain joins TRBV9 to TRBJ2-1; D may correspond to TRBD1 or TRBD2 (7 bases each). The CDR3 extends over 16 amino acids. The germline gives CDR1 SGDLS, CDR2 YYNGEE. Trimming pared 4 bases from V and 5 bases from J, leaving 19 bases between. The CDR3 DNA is TGTGCCAGCAGCCCCGGGGGGAGGGGGCGGCACAATGAGCAGTTCTTC. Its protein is CASSPGGRGRHNEQFF. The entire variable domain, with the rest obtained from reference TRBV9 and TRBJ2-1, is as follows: DSGVTQTPKHLITATGQRVTLRCSPRSGDLSVYWYQQSLDQGLQFLIQYYNGEERAKGNILERFSAQQFPDLHSELNLSSLELGDSALYFCASSPGGRGRHNEQFFGPGTRLTVL.

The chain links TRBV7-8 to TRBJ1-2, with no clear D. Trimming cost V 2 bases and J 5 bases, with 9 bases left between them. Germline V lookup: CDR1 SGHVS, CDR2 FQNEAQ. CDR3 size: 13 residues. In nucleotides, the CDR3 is TGTGCCAGCAGCTTACTGCCGGAATATGGCTACACCTTC. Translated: CASSLLPEYGYTF.

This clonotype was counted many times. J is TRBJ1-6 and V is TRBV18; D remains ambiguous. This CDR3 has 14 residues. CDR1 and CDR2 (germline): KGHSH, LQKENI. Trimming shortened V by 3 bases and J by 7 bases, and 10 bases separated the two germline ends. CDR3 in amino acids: CASSPEFGNSPLHF. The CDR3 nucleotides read TGTGCCAGCTCACCCGAGTTTGGGAATTCACCCCTCCACTTT. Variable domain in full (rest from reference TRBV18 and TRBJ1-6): NAGVMQNPRHLVRRRGQEARLRCSPMKGHSHVYWYRQLPEEGLKFMVYLQKENIIDESGMPKERFSAEFPKEGPSILRIQQVVRGDSAAYFCASSPEFGNSPLHFGNGTRLTVT.

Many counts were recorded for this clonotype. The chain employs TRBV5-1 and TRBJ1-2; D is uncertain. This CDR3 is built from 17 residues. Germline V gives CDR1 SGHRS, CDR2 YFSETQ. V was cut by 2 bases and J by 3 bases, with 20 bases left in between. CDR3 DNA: TGCGCCAGCAGCTTAGACCCCTATCGAATTAGGGACTATGGCTACACCTTC. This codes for CASSLDPYRIRDYGYTF.

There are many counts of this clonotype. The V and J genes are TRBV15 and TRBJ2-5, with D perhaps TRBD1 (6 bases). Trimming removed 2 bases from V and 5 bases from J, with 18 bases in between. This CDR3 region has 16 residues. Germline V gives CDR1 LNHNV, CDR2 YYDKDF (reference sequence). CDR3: CATSRPSKGQGETQYF. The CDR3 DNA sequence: TGTGCCACCAGCAGACCCTCCAAGGGGCAGGGGGAGACCCAGTACTTC.

The chain's CDR3 is CASSVGPQRGQDTQYF. The CDR3 DNA sequence: TGTGCCAGCAGCGTAGGCCCCCAGCGGGGTCAAGATACGCAGTATTTT. J is TRBJ2-3 and V is TRBV9; TRBD2 agrees at 7 bases. CDR3 length: 16 residues. Per the germline V gene, CDR1 is SGDLS and CDR2 is YYNGEE. Trimming cost V 0 bases and J 5 bases; bases outside gene matches: 9.

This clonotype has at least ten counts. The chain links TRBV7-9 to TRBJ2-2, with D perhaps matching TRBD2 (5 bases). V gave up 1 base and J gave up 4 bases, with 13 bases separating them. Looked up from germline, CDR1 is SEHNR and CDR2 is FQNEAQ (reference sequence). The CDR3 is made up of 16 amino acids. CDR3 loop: CASSLVSGTLTGELFF. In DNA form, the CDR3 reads TGTGCCAGCAGCTTAGTCTCGGGAACACTCACCGGGGAGCTGTTTTTT.

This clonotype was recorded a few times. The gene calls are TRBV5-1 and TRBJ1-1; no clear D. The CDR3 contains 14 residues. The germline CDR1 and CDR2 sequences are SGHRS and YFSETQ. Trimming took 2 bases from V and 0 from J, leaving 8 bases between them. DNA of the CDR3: TGCGCCAGCAGCTTTTCAGACATGAACACTGAAGCTTTCTTT. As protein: CASSFSDMNTEAFF.

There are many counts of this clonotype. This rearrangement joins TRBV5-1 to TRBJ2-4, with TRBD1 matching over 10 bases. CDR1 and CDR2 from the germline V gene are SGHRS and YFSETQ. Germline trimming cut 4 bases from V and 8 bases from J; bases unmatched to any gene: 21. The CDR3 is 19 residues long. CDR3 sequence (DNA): TGCGCCAGCAGCCCACCGCCCGTTGACAGGGGGCGGGATGTAGACATTCAGTACTTC. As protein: CASSPPPVDRGRDVDIQYF.

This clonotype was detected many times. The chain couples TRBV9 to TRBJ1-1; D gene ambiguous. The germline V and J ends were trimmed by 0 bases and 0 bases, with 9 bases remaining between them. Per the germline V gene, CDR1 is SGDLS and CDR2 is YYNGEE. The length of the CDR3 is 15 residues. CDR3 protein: CASSVVPQMNTEAFF. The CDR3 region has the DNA TGTGCCAGCAGCGTAGTCCCCCAGATGAACACTGAAGCTTTCTTT. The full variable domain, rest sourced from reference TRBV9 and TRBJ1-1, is DSGVTQTPKHLITATGQRVTLRCSPRSGDLSVYWYQQSLDQGLQFLIQYYNGEERAKGNILERFSAQQFPDLHSELNLSSLELGDSALYFCASSVVPQMNTEAFFGQGTRLTVV.

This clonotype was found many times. The CDR3 loop is CASTQTGQNTEAFF. CDR3 DNA: TGTGCCAGCACCCAAACCGGACAGAACACTGAAGCTTTCTTT. The chain is built from TRBV11-2 and TRBJ1-1; D may be TRBD1 (5 bases). The CDR3 spans 14 residues. Germline-derived CDR1 and CDR2 are SGHAT and FQNNGV. V lost 7 bases and J 1 base, leaving 13 bases between the germline ends.

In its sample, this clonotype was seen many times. CDR3 region: CASSPLTGGDNEQFF. The CDR3, as DNA: TGCGCCAGCAGCCCCCTCACCGGGGGGGACAATGAGCAGTTCTTC. The genes are TRBV5-1 and TRBJ2-1; 8 positions match TRBD2. The V segment lost 4 bases and the J segment 5 bases; nucleotides outside the gene matches: 8. Germline assignment: CDR1 SGHRS and CDR2 YFSETQ. The CDR3 is 15 residues long.

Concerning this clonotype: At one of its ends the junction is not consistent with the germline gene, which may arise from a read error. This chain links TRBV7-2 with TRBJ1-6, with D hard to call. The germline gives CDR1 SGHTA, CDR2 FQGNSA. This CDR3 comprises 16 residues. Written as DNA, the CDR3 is TGTGCCAGCAGACTGGACGGGAGCTCCTATAGTTCACCCCTCCACTTT. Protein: CASRLDGSSYSSPLHF.

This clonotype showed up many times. CDR3 protein: CASSETGPAQPQHF. The CDR3 region has the DNA TGCGCCAGCAGCGAGACAGGGCCGGCCCAGCCCCAGCATTTT. The rearrangement links TRBV5-1 to TRBJ1-5; 7 positions agree with TRBD1. This CDR3 is 14 amino acids long. Germline V gene lookup returns CDR1 SGHRS and CDR2 YFSETQ. The trim removed 4 bases at V and 7 bases at J, leaving 8 bases unmatched.

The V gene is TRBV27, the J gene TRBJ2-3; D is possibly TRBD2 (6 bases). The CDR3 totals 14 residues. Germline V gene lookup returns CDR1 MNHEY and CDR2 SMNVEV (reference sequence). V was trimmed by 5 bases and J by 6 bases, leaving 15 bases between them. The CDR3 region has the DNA TGTGCCAGCAGTCCAGGGACTGGGTTCGATACGCAGTATTTT. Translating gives CASSPGTGFDTQYF.

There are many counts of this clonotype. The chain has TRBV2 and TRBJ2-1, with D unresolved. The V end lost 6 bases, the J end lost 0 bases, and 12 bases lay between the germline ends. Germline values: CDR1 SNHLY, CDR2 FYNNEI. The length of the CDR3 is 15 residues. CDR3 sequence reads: CASRDPRSSYNEQFF. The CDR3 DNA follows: TGTGCCAGCAGGGATCCCCGTAGCTCCTACAATGAGCAGTTCTTC.

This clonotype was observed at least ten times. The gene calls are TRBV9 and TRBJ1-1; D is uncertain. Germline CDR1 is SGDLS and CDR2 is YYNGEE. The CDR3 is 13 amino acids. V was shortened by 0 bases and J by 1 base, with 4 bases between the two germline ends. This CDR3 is CASSVAGNTEAFF. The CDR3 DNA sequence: TGTGCCAGCAGCGTAGCGGGGAACACTGAAGCTTTCTTT. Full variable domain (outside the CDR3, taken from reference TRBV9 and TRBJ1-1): DSGVTQTPKHLITATGQRVTLRCSPRSGDLSVYWYQQSLDQGLQFLIQYYNGEERAKGNILERFSAQQFPDLHSELNLSSLELGDSALYFCASSVAGNTEAFFGQGTRLTVV.